The 30 T cell receptor beta chains in this list originate from one sample, sequenced in a study of cytotoxic CD8 clonotypes in ibrutinib-treated CLL. TCRdb's table, derived via immunoSEQ multiplex PCR, lists solely in-frame clones and lacks some. The table lists about 200,000 clones, more than 70% of them singletons, with 11% in the top ten. Here the sequenced sample was PBMCs, taken after 12 months of ibrutinib treatment. The receptors originated from a human donor with chronic lymphocytic leukemia.

The DNA for the CDR3 is TGTGCCAGCAGTAACTGGTACAATGAGCAGTTCTTC. This translates into CASSNWYNEQFF. The chain carries TRBV27 and TRBJ2-1; no clear D. V was clipped by 5 bases and J by 4 bases, with 6 bases between them. CDR3 length: 12 residues. The germline V gene has CDR1 MNHEY and CDR2 SMNVEV (reference sequence).

The chain combines TRBV7-9 with TRBJ2-2; D unresolved. Trimming took 5 bases from V and 6 from J, leaving 16 bases between them. Germline V lookup: CDR1 SEHNR, CDR2 FQNEAQ (reference sequence). There are 15 residues in the CDR3. The CDR3 nucleotides read TGTGCCAGCAGCGGTCGAGACCCTGTCGCCGGGGAGCTGTTTTTT. It is translated as CASSGRDPVAGELFF.

This chain joins TRBV29-1 and TRBJ1-2; the D is unclear. Germline V gene sequence: CDR1 SQVTM, CDR2 ANQGSEA. Trimming removed 4 bases at V and 3 bases at J, with 9 bases between. The CDR3 is made up of 12 amino acids. The CDR3 DNA reads TGCAGCGTTGGACCGGCCGACTATGGCTACACCTTC. This translates into CSVGPADYGYTF. Looking up the rest from reference TRBV29-1 and TRBJ1-2 gives the full variable domain: SAVISQKPSRDICQRGTSLTIQCQVDSQVTMMFWYRQQPGQSLTLIATANQGSEATYESGFVIDKFPISRPNLTFSTLTVSNMSPEDSSIYLCSVGPADYGYTFGSGTRLTVV.

The chain links TRBV6-4 to TRBJ2-2; TRBD2 might be the D (5 bases). The CDR3 loop spans 16 amino acids. Deletions cut 6 bases from V and 4 bases from J, with 18 bases between. Germline V gene data show CDR1 as MRHNA and CDR2 as SNTAGT. DNA for the CDR3: TGTGCCAGCAGCCAAGGGATTCGAGGGAGCACCGGGGAGCTGTTTTTT. Translation: CASSQGIRGSTGELFF.

In DNA form, the CDR3 reads TGTGCCAGCAGACTAGCGGGAGACACCGGGGAGCTGTTTTTT. This gives the protein CASRLAGDTGELFF. The chain employs TRBV6-1 and TRBJ2-2, with TRBD2 matching 11 bases. The CDR3 is 14 residues long. The V segment lost 6 bases and the J segment 3 bases; nucleotides outside the gene matches: 0. The germline V gene encodes CDR1 MNHNS and CDR2 SASEGT.

The sample holds many counts of this clone. This chain joins TRBV29-1 and TRBJ2-1; the D is unclear. Trimming cost V 5 bases and J 4 bases, with 6 bases left between them. The germline V gene encodes CDR1 SQVTM and CDR2 ANQGSEA. This CDR3 region has 11 residues. CDR3 residues: CSVMRYNEQFF. The DNA for the CDR3 is TGCAGCGTTATGAGGTACAATGAGCAGTTCTTC.

The rearrangement links TRBV11-3 to TRBJ2-1; 9 nucleotides match TRBD1. CDR3 size: 16 residues. Germline values: CDR1 SGHNT, CDR2 YENEEA. The trim removed 5 bases at V and 2 bases at J, leaving 7 bases unmatched. CDR3 nucleotides: TGTGCCAGCAGCCCTAGGGGACAGGGAACCTACAATGAGCAGTTCTTC. Translating it yields CASSPRGQGTYNEQFF.

This clone has a single count. The V call is TRBV6-1, the J call TRBJ2-5; 8 nucleotides line up with TRBD2. The CDR3 contains 18 residues. CDR1 is MNHNS and CDR2 is SASEGT in the germline V gene. The ends lost 2 bases at V and 8 bases at J; junction bases unmatched: 19. The CDR3 loop is CASSESETGDRRGVTQYF. The CDR3, as DNA: TGTGCCAGCAGTGAATCTGAGACAGGAGACCGGCGGGGGGTTACCCAGTACTTC.

This clone appeared a few times. The chain combines TRBV7-2 with TRBJ1-2; possible D gene TRBD1, 6 bases. The CDR3 contains 13 residues. V gave up 1 base and J gave up 7 bases, with 10 bases separating them. Germline V gene data show CDR1 as SGHTA and CDR2 as FQGNSA. CDR3 in amino acids: CASSLDQGTGYTF. DNA of the CDR3: TGTGCCAGCAGCTTAGACCAGGGGACTGGCTACACCTTC.

V is TRBV4-1 and J is TRBJ2-7; TRBD2 matches 12 bases. Germline CDR1 is MGHRA and CDR2 is YSYEKL. This CDR3 region has 15 residues. V shed 0 bases and J 7 bases; nucleotides not matched to a gene: 4. CDR3 residues: CASSQDGLAGREQYF. CDR3 sequence (DNA): TGCGCCAGCAGCCAAGATGGACTAGCGGGAAGAGAGCAGTACTTC.

The genes are TRBV2 and TRBJ1-1; 7 bases align to TRBD1. CDR1 and CDR2 from the germline V gene are SNHLY and FYNNEI. V was clipped by 7 bases and J by 0 bases; unmatched bases: 5. This CDR3 has 14 amino acids. DNA for the CDR3: TGTGCCAGCACCCCACAGGGGATGAACACTGAAGCTTTCTTT. Its translation: CASTPQGMNTEAFF.

This rearrangement joins TRBV27 to TRBJ2-7, with D perhaps matching TRBD2 (6 bases). The germline V and J ends were trimmed by 6 bases and 7 bases, with 19 bases remaining between them. Germline V gene data show CDR1 as MNHEY and CDR2 as SMNVEV (reference sequence). This CDR3 spans 14 amino acids. CDR3 region: CASRPGTGKREQYF. The CDR3 nucleotides are TGTGCCAGCAGACCCGGGACTGGGAAGAGGGAGCAGTACTTC.

The CDR3 region is CASSFLSQGSSGNTIYF. CDR3 nucleotides: TGTGCCAGCAGCTTTTTATCTCAGGGTTCATCTGGAAACACCATATATTTT. The chain uses TRBV5-8 and TRBJ1-3; D is possibly TRBD1 (5 bases). This CDR3 spans 17 amino acids. Germline V gives CDR1 SGHTS, CDR2 YDEGEE. The germline V and J ends were trimmed by 2 bases and 1 base, with 16 bases remaining between them.

This rearrangement joins TRBV6-1 to TRBJ2-5; D gene ambiguous. There are 15 residues in the CDR3. Between the trimmed V and J ends, which lost 4 bases and 0 bases, there was a span of 12 bases. Germline loops: CDR1 MNHNS, CDR2 SASEGT. The CDR3 DNA reads as TGTGCCAGCAGTGTCGGCCCCGCGGACCAAGAGACCCAGTACTTC. Translating it yields CASSVGPADQETQYF.

The genes are TRBV10-3 and TRBJ1-1; TRBD1 might be the D (6 bases). Germline CDR1 reads ENHRY; CDR2 reads SYGVKD. Trimming removed 0 bases from V and 2 bases from J, with 10 bases in between. The length of the CDR3 is 15 residues. CDR3 nucleotide sequence: TGTGCCATCAGTGAGTCTAAAGGGGGAAACACTGAAGCTTTCTTT. Amino acids: CAISESKGGNTEAFF.

For the CDR3, the DNA is TGTGCCAGCAGCAAGGGACAGACATACTACAATGAGCAGTTCTTC. Translation gives CASSKGQTYYNEQFF. The chain recombines TRBV7-9 with TRBJ2-1; 7 bases are a match to TRBD1. The length of the CDR3 is 15 residues. In germline, CDR1 is SEHNR, CDR2 FQNEAQ (reference sequence). Trimming at V came to 5 bases and at J to 3 bases, leaving 7 bases not matched to a gene.

This rearrangement joins TRBV2 to TRBJ2-3; 12 bases fit TRBD2. V was pared by 5 bases and J by 4 bases, with 4 bases of the junction left unmatched. The germline V gene encodes CDR1 SNHLY and CDR2 FYNNEI. The CDR3 is made up of 15 amino acids. CDR3: CASSRLAGASDTQYF. The CDR3 DNA follows: TGTGCCAGCAGTCGACTAGCGGGGGCCTCAGATACGCAGTATTTT.

The J gene is TRBJ1-2, the V gene TRBV4-2; TRBD1 aligns across 7 bases. The V gene end was trimmed by 0 bases and the J gene end by 4 bases; junction bases not matched to a gene: 8. The germline CDR1 and CDR2 sequences are LGHNA and YNFKEQ. This CDR3 has 16 amino acids. CDR3 residues: CASSQDFDRVVYGYTF. The CDR3 DNA reads TGTGCCAGCAGCCAAGATTTCGACAGGGTAGTCTATGGCTACACCTTC.

This chain links TRBV5-1 with TRBJ1-2, with 12 bases fitting TRBD1. Germline V gives CDR1 SGHRS, CDR2 YFSETQ. The CDR3 is 16 amino acids. With 4 bases clipped from V and 8 bases from J, the junction kept 12 bases outside the gene matches. CDR3 DNA: TGCGCCAGCAGCCTAACTCCGGGACAGGGGGCTCAAGGCTACACCTTC. Amino acids: CASSLTPGQGAQGYTF.

The J gene is TRBJ2-7, the V gene TRBV10-2, with D perhaps assigned TRBD1 or TRBD2 (6 bases each). The V end was cut by 2 bases, the J end by 5 bases, with 16 bases between. The V gene's germline CDR1 is WSHSY and CDR2 SAAADI. CDR3 length: 15 residues. The CDR3 sequence: CASSERPQGRNEQYF. CDR3 sequence (DNA): TGCGCCAGCAGTGAGCGGCCTCAGGGGAGGAACGAGCAGTACTTC.

The chain uses TRBV5-4 and TRBJ2-7; 7 bases map to TRBD2. Unmatched junction bases numbered 8, after V lost 4 bases and J lost 4 bases. From germline, CDR1 is SGHNT and CDR2 YYREEE (reference sequence). The CDR3 extends over 14 amino acids. The CDR3 protein is CASSGPGLKYEQYF. DNA for the CDR3: TGTGCCAGCAGCGGCCCGGGACTAAAGTACGAGCAGTACTTC.

The chain links TRBV6-5 to TRBJ1-1; possible D gene TRBD1, 5 bases. The germline gives CDR1 MNHEY, CDR2 SVGAGI. The ends were cut back, 6 bases at V and 0 bases at J, with 11 bases in the middle. The CDR3 spans 14 residues. CDR3 protein: CASSAGLLNTEAFF. The CDR3 DNA is TGTGCCAGCAGCGCGGGGCTGCTGAACACTGAAGCTTTCTTT.

This chain links TRBV9 with TRBJ2-2; D might be TRBD2 (5 bases). CDR3 length: 14 amino acids. V dropped 0 bases and J dropped 7 bases, with 10 bases sitting between them. Per germline, CDR1 SGDLS and CDR2 YYNGEE. CDR3 bases: TGTGCCAGCAGCGTAGACCCACTAGTCGGGGAGCTGTTTTTT. Its translation is CASSVDPLVGELFF.

V and J are TRBV27 and TRBJ1-5; TRBD1 might be the D (6 bases). The CDR3 consists of 15 residues. Per the germline V gene, CDR1 is MNHEY and CDR2 is SMNVEV (reference sequence). Trimming pared 0 bases from V and 3 bases from J, leaving 9 bases between. The CDR3 sequence is CASSLSAGANQPQHF. The CDR3 DNA reads as TGTGCCAGCAGTTTATCTGCAGGGGCCAATCAGCCCCAGCATTTT.

The chain couples TRBV5-8 to TRBJ2-7; 9 nucleotides align to TRBD2. Germline values: CDR1 SGHTS, CDR2 YDEGEE. V was clipped by 2 bases and J by 3 bases; unmatched bases: 6. The CDR3 length is 15 residues. For the CDR3, the DNA is TGTGCCAGCAGCTTCGGGGCGGGAGGGAGCTACGAGCAGTACTTC. It specifies CASSFGAGGSYEQYF. Using reference TRBV5-8 and TRBJ2-7 for the parts outside the CDR3, the full variable domain is EAGVTQSPTHLIKTRGQQATLRCSPISGHTSVYWYQQALGLGLQFLLWYDEGEERNRGNFPPRFSGRQFPNYSSELNVNALELEDSALYLCASSFGAGGSYEQYFGPGTRLTVT.

The V call is TRBV27, the J call TRBJ2-2, with unresolved D. CDR1 and CDR2 from the germline V gene are MNHEY and SMNVEV (reference sequence). V gave up 6 bases and J gave up 6 bases, with 11 bases separating them. This CDR3 region has 13 residues. DNA for the CDR3: TGTGCCAGCAGCACATTCCCACCCGGGGAGCTGTTTTTT. It translates to CASSTFPPGELFF.

The V gene is TRBV18, the J gene TRBJ2-7, with 10 bases that match TRBD2. This CDR3 spans 15 amino acids. The germline V gene has CDR1 KGHSH and CDR2 LQKENI. Germline trimming cut 6 bases from V and 4 bases from J; bases unmatched to any gene: 9. The CDR3 here is CASSPAGGLMYEQYF. Here the CDR3 DNA reads TGTGCCAGCTCCCCAGCGGGGGGGCTGATGTACGAGCAGTACTTC. The full variable domain, with the rest looked up from reference TRBV18 and TRBJ2-7, is NAGVMQNPRHLVRRRGQEARLRCSPMKGHSHVYWYRQLPEEGLKFMVYLQKENIIDESGMPKERFSAEFPKEGPSILRIQQVVRGDSAAYFCASSPAGGLMYEQYFGPGTRLTVT.

The V and J genes are TRBV19 and TRBJ1-1; D uncertain. Trimming removed 5 bases from V and 1 base from J, with 5 bases in between. The V gene's germline CDR1 is LNHDA and CDR2 SQIVND (reference sequence). CDR3 length equals 12 residues. The chain's CDR3 is CASSAGNTEAFF. DNA of the CDR3: TGTGCCAGTAGTGCGGGGAACACTGAAGCTTTCTTT.

Notes on this clone: The junction departs from germline at one end; a sequencing error may be responsible. The V call is TRBV7-7, the J call TRBJ2-7; D ambiguous. The CDR3 spans 13 residues. CDR1 is SSHAT, CDR2 FNYEAQ, per germline (reference sequence). The CDR3 loop reads CASSLDRSYEQYF. CDR3 coding DNA: TGTGCTAGCAGCTTGGATCGGTCCTACGAGCAGTACTTC.

The V call is TRBV19, the J call TRBJ1-5; 8 positions agree with TRBD1. Germline-derived CDR1 and CDR2 are LNHDA and SQIVND (reference sequence). The CDR3 spans 15 residues. Losses at the gene ends were 3 bases for V and 9 bases for J; bases not matched to a gene: 10. For the CDR3, the DNA is TGTGCCAGTAGTATCCTCGGACAGGGAATACCGCCCCAGCATTTT. Its protein product is CASSILGQGIPPQHF. The full variable domain, its missing parts supplied by reference TRBV19 and TRBJ1-5, is DGGITQSPKYLFRKEGQNVTLSCEQNLNHDAMYWYRQDPGQGLRLIYYSQIVNDFQKGDIAEGYSVSREKKESFPLTVTSAQKNPTAFYLCASSILGQGIPPQHFGDGTRLSIL.